This T cell receptor (beta chain) was found in a study of T cell responses to AZD1222 COVID-19 vaccine. Study outcomes and limitations: Unmutated variant regions are reportedly targeted by nearly half of spike-specific TCRs. The donor group comprised mostly white British people and more females; the analysis possibly underestimated clonal diversity. It was only a handful of AZD1222 recipients who were seropositive at baseline. Spike-wide coverage was observed for vaccine-associated CD4 TCRs, with dominant responses at 160-218 and 743-854.

Points on this clone: Its antigen is undetermined.

Method: immunoSEQ multiplex PCR; TCRdb's copy keeps in-frame clones and lacks some. This table holds 120,000 to 150,000 clones, 88% found once. The input for sequencing was peripheral blood, taken on day 0 of MenACWY control vaccination. This receptor was taken from an adult in good health.

The chain's CDR3 is CASSTGAGRVTEAFF. In nucleotides, the CDR3 is TGTGCCAGCAGCACGGGTGCGGGGCGCGTCACTGAAGCTTTCTTT. The V and J genes are TRBV7-9 and TRBJ1-1; tentatively, D is TRBD1 (5 bases). Germline V CDR1 and CDR2: SEHNR, FQNEAQ (reference sequence). The CDR3 totals 15 residues. V was trimmed by 5 bases and J by 4 bases, leaving 17 bases between them.